Given below is one T cell receptor beta chain in context. This record comes from a study of shared clonotypes between healthy human individuals. Study at large: Plates per donor: three CD4 naive, three CD4 memory, two CD8 naive, one CD8 memory.

In the study's own analysis: For the immunoSEQ data, sequences were junction-only without quality scores, so filtering differed. The assay was immunoSEQ multiplex PCR, and TCRdb's table has in-frame clones only and misses some. For V, J and clone size, that table is used; D and trimming come from the DNA. The table shows about 670,000 clones, with 72% occurring only once. In germline, CDR1 is SEHNR, CDR2 FQNEAQ (reference sequence). The CDR3 has 12 amino acids. Trimming stripped 1 base from V and 12 bases from J, with 11 bases between. Each of the donors was a healthy adult who was HIV-negative and had not had a recent acute infection or vaccination.

The chain has TRBV7-9 and TRBJ2-3; D is unclear. Sequencing was performed on memory CD4+ T cells sorted from blood. As to subset: CD45RA-negative fraction. This TCR was recovered from a woman aged 25-40 years in good health. The CDR3 loop is CASSLESGRQYF. CDR3 in DNA: TGTGCCAGCAGCTTAGAGTCAGGCCGTCAGTATTTT.